This TCR beta chain was documented in a study of CD8 T cells in Susac syndrome. Roughly 0.5 to 1 ug RNA was reverse transcribed with random hexamers. The CDR3 of TCR beta was amplified by immunoSEQ multiplex PCR across 54 Vbeta and 13 Jbeta. TCRdb re-derived calls from the immunoSEQ multiplex PCR reads in MiXCR, one entry per CDR3 protein. The data hold 150,000 to 200,000 distinct CDR3 sequences, with roughly 94% observed a single time. Sequencing used CD4+ T cells from PBMCs. The origin of this receptor is a human donor in good health.

The CDR3 nucleotides are TGTGCCTCGACAGGGGAATATTCACCCCTCCACTTT. Protein: CASTGEYSPLHF. The chain carries TRBV30 and TRBJ1-6; 8 bases align to TRBD1. The V gene end was trimmed by 7 bases and the J gene end by 8 bases; junction bases not matched to a gene: 4. The germline V gene has CDR1 GTSNPN and CDR2 SVGIG (reference sequence). The CDR3 length is 12 residues. Combining the CDR3 with reference TRBV30 and TRBJ1-6 gives the whole variable domain SQTIHQWPATLVQPVGSPLSLECTVEGTSNPNLYWYRQAAGRGLQLLFYSVGIGQISSEVPQNLSASRPQDRQFILSSKKLLLSDSGFYLCASTGEYSPLHFGNGTRLTVT.